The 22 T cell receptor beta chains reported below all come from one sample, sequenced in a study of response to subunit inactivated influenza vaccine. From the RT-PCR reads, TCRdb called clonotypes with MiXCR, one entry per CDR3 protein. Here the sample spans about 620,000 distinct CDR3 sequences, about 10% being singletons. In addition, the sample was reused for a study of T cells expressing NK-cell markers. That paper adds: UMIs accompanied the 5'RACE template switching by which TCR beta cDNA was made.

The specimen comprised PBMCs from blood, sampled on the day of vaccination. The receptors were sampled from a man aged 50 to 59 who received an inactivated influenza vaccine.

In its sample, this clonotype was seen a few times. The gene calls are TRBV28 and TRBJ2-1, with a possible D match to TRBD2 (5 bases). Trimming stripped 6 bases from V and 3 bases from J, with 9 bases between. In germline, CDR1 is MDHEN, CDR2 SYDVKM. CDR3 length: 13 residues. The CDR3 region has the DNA TGTGCCAGCAGCCGGACTTTCTACAATGAGCAGTTCTTC. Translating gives CASSRTFYNEQFF.

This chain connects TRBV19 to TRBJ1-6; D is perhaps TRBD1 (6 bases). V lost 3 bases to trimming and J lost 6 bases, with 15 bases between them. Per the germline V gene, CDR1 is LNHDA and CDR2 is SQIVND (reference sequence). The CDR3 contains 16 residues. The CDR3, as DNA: TGTGCCAGTAGTATCTCTATGGGGGGCATTAATTCACCCCTCCACTTT. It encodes CASSISMGGINSPLHF.

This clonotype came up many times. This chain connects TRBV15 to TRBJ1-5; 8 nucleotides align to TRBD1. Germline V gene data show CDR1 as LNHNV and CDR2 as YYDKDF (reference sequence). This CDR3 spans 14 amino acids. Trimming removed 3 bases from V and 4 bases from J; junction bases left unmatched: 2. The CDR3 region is CATSSYRGNQPQHF. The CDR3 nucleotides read TGTGCCACCAGCAGTTACAGGGGGAATCAGCCCCAGCATTTT.

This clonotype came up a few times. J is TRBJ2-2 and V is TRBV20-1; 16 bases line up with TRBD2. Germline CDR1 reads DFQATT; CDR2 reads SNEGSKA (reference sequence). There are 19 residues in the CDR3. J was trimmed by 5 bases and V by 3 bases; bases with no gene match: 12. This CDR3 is CSASTGTSGRAVYTGELFF. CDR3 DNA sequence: TGCAGTGCTAGTACCGGGACTAGCGGGAGGGCCGTTTATACCGGGGAGCTGTTTTTT.

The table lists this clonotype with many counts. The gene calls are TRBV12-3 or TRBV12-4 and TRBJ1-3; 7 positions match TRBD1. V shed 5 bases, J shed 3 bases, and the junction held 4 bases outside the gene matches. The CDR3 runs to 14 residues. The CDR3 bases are TGTGCCAGCAGTGACAGGGCAGATGGAAACACCATATATTTT. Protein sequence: CASSDRADGNTIYF.

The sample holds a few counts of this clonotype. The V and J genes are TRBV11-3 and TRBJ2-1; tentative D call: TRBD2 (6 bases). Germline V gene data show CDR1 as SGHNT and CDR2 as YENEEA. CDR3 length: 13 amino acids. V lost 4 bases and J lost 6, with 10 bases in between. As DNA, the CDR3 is TGTGCCAGCAGCTCGCAGGGAGGCAATGAGCAGTTCTTC. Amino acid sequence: CASSSQGGNEQFF.

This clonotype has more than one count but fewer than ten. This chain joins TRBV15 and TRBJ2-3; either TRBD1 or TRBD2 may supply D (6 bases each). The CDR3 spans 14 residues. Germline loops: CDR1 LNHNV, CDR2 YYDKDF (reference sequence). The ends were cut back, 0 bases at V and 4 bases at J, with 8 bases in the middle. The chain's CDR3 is CATSREGGPDTQYF. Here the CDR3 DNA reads TGTGCCACCAGCAGAGAGGGGGGCCCAGATACGCAGTATTTT. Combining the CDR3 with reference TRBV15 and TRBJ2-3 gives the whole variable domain DAMVIQNPRYQVTQFGKPVTLSCSQTLNHNVMYWYQQKSSQAPKLLFHYYDKDFNNEADTPDNFQSRRPNTSFCFLDIRSPGLGDTAMYLCATSREGGPDTQYFGPGTRLTVL.

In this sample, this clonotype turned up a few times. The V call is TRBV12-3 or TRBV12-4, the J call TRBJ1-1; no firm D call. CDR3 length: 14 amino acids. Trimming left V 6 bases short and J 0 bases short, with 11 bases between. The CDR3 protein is CASSSKQLNTEAFF. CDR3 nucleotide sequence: TGTGCCAGCAGCTCTAAACAGCTGAACACTGAAGCTTTCTTT.

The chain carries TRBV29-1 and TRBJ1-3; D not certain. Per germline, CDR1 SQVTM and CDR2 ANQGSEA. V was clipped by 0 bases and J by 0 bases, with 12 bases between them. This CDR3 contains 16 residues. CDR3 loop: CSVEDRTASSGNTIYF. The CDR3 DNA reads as TGCAGCGTTGAAGACAGGACGGCAAGCTCTGGAAACACCATATATTTT.

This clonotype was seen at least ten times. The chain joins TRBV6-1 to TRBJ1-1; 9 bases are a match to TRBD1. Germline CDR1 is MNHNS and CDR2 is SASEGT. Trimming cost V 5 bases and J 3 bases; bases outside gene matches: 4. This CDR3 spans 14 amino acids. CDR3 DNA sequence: TGTGCCAGCAGTACAGGGGGCTTGGACACTGAAGCTTTCTTT. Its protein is CASSTGGLDTEAFF.

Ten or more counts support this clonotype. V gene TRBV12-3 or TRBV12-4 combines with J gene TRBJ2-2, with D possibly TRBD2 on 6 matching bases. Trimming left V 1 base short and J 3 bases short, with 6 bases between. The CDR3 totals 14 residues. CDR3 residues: CASSLGGDTGELFF. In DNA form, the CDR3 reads TGTGCCAGCAGTTTAGGGGGGGACACCGGGGAGCTGTTTTTT.

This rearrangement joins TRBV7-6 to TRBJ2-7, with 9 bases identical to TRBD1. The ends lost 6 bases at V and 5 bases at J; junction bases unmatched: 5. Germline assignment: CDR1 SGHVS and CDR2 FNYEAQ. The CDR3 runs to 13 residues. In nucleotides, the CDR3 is TGTGCCAGCAGTGGGACAGGGATCCACGAGCAGTACTTC. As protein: CASSGTGIHEQYF.

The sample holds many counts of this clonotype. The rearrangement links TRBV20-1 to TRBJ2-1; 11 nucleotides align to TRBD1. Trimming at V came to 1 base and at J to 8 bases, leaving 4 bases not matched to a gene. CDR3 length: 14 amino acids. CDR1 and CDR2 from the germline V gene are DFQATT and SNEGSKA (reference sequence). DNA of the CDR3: TGCAGTGCTAGAGGGGACAGGGGGATGTATGAGCAGTTCTTC. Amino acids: CSARGDRGMYEQFF.

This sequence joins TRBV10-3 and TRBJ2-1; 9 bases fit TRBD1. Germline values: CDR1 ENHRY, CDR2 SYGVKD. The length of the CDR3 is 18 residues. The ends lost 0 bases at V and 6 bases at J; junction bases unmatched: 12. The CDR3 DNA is TGTGCCATCAGTGAGTCGCGGAAACAGGGGGCTGCGGCCAATGAGCAGTTCTTC. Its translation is CAISESRKQGAAANEQFF.

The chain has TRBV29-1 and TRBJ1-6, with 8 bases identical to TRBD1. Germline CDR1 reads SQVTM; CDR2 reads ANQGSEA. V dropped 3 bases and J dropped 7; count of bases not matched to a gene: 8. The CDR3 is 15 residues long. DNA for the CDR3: TGCAGCGTTGAGACCCGGACAGGGCCCAATTCACCCCTCCACTTT. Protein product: CSVETRTGPNSPLHF.

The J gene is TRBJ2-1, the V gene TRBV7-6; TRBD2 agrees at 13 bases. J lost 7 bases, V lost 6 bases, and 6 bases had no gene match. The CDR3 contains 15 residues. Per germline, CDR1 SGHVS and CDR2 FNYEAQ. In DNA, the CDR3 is TGTGCCAGCAGAGAACTAGCGGGGGGGCTTAATGAGCAGTTCTTC. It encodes CASRELAGGLNEQFF.

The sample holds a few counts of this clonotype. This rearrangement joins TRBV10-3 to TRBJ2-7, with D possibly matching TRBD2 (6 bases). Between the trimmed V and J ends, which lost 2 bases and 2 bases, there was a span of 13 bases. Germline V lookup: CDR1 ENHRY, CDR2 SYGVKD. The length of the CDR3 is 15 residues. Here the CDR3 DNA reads TGTGCCATCAGTGAGGGGAAGGGACTTCCCTACGAGCAGTACTTC. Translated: CAISEGKGLPYEQYF.

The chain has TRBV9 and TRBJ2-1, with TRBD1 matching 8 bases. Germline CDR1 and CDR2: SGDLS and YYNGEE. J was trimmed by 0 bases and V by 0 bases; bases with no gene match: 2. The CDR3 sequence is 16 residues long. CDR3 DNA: TGTGCCAGCAGCGTAGGGACAGGGCGCTCCTACAATGAGCAGTTCTTC. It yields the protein CASSVGTGRSYNEQFF.

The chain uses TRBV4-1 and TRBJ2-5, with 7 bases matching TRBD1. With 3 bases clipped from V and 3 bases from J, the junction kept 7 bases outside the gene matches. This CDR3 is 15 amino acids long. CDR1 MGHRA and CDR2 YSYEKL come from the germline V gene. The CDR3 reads CASSQGTGVKETQYF. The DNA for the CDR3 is TGCGCCAGCAGCCAGGGTACAGGGGTTAAAGAGACCCAGTACTTC.

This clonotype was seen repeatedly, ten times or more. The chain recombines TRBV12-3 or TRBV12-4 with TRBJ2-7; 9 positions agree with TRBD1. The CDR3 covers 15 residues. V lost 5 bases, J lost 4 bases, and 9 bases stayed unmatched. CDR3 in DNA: TGTGCCAGCAGTGGGGGGACAGGGACCGTTTACGAGCAGTACTTC. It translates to CASSGGTGTVYEQYF.

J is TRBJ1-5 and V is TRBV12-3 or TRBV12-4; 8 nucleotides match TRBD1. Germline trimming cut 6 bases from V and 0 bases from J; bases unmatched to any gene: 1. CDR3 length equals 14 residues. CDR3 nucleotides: TGTGCCAGCAGGACAGGGGCTAGCAATCAGCCCCAGCATTTT. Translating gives CASRTGASNQPQHF.

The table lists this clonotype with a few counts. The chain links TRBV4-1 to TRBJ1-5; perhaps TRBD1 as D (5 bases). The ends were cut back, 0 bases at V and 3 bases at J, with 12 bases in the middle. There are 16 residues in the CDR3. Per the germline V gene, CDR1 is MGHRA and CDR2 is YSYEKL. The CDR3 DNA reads TGCGCCAGCAGCCAAGAATCGGGGGAGGCCAATCAGCCCCAGCATTTT. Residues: CASSQESGEANQPQHF.